The T cell receptor (beta chain) under discussion was sequenced for a study of T cell repertoires in cytomegalovirus infection. Across the study: CMV infection and matching HLA type were both indicated by public TCR beta signatures.

Whole-study findings and limits: HLA-C-restricted, CMV-specific TCR beta clonotypes were dominant ex vivo.

Comments on this clonotype: Its antigen is not known.

TCRdb re-derived calls from the reads in MiXCR, one entry per CDR3 protein. The data contain about 400,000 distinct CDR3 sequences, 18% of them singletons. The CDR3 sequence is 14 residues long. Germline V lookup: CDR1 KGHSH, CDR2 LQKENI. Trimming took off 3 bases at V and 8 bases at J, with 16 bases between the two ends. This clonotype originated in a human donor in good health (CMV status not recorded). Some clones in this sample may be carry-over from other donors' samples. Sequenced sample: PBMCs. The chain recombines TRBV18 with TRBJ1-2; weak D call: TRBD1 (6 bases). This CDR3 is CASSPQEAGEGYTF. CDR3 bases: TGTGCCAGCTCACCCCAAGAGGCAGGGGAAGGCTACACCTTC. The complete variable domain, with remaining parts taken from reference TRBV18 and TRBJ1-2, reads NAGVMQNPRHLVRRRGQEARLRCSPMKGHSHVYWYRQLPEEGLKFMVYLQKENIIDESGMPKERFSAEFPKEGPSILRIQQVVRGDSAAYFCASSPQEAGEGYTFGSGTRLTVV.